The present entry profiles one T cell receptor (beta chain) with its context. Data came from immunoSEQ multiplex PCR; TCRdb stores just in-frame clones and leaves some out. The table has around 30,000 clones, roughly 95% seen once; the top ten hold 6.6%. The CDR3 loop spans 16 amino acids. The V gene's germline CDR1 is SGHTS and CDR2 YDEGEE. V lost 4 bases to trimming and J lost 2 bases; unmatched junction nucleotides: 9. The sample is drawn from a study of control samples from healthy donors and cancer patients. This rearrangement joins TRBV5-8 to TRBJ1-2; 9 positions match TRBD1. Sequencing used blood. The receptor was isolated from a man in his sixties in good health. CDR3 bases: TGTGCCAGCAGCACCGGACAGGGGATAAGAAACTATGGCTACACCTTC. This encodes CASSTGQGIRNYGYTF.